The next 13 T cell receptor beta chains were all read from a single sample in a study of PD-1 blockade in mismatch repair-deficient tumors. Here immunoSEQ multiplex PCR was the method, and the copy in TCRdb shows in-frame clones only, minus some. The table includes 80,000 to 130,000 clones, about 79% detected once. Sequenced here: peripheral blood, sampled roughly 35 weeks after starting pembrolizumab. These receptor sequences come from an adult with mismatch repair-deficient cancer.

In this sample, this clone turned up once. This sequence joins TRBV27 and TRBJ1-2; TRBD1 agrees at 9 bases. Germline V gives CDR1 MNHEY, CDR2 SMNVEV (reference sequence). J gave up 8 bases and V 7 bases, and 11 bases lay outside the gene matches. The CDR3 sequence is 14 residues long. The CDR3, as DNA: TGTGCCAGCACTTCCGCCGGGACAGGGAAAGGCTACACCTTC. Its protein is CASTSAGTGKGYTF.

The V and J genes are TRBV27 and TRBJ2-1; D may be TRBD1 (5 bases). Germline V gene data show CDR1 as MNHEY and CDR2 as SMNVEV (reference sequence). Trimming stripped 8 bases from V and 6 bases from J, with 17 bases between. The CDR3 contains 14 residues. Here the CDR3 reads CASFGRGASNEQFF. The DNA of the CDR3 is TGTGCCAGCTTCGGACGTGGGGCTTCCAATGAGCAGTTCTTC.

This clone has only a few counts. This chain uses TRBV11-2 with TRBJ1-2, with unresolved D. CDR1 is SGHAT and CDR2 is FQNNGV in the germline V gene. Trimming cost V 4 bases and J 2 bases, with 8 bases left between them. The length of the CDR3 is 13 residues. CDR3 amino acids: CASSSMKNYGYTF. The CDR3 region has the DNA TGTGCCAGCAGCTCGATGAAAAACTATGGCTACACCTTC.

CDR3: CASSRTGGENTGELFF. CDR3 bases: TGTGCCAGCTCACGCACGGGAGGGGAGAACACCGGGGAGCTGTTTTTT. V gene TRBV18 combines with J gene TRBJ2-2; TRBD2 agrees at 8 bases. Unmatched junction bases numbered 5, after V lost 4 bases and J lost 1 base. CDR1 KGHSH and CDR2 LQKENI come from the germline V gene. The CDR3 sequence is 16 residues long.

The V and J genes are TRBV7-6 and TRBJ2-1; TRBD2 matches 8 bases. Germline V gene data show CDR1 as SGHVS and CDR2 as FNYEAQ. This CDR3 has 15 residues. V lost 4 bases to trimming and J lost 7 bases; unmatched junction nucleotides: 9. Here the CDR3 DNA reads TGTGCCAGCAGCTCCTTAGCGGGATTAGTAAATGAGCAGTTCTTC. Its protein is CASSSLAGLVNEQFF.

This clone came up once. The chain has TRBV9 and TRBJ2-2, with 9 positions matching TRBD1. The CDR3 length is 16 residues. The V gene end was trimmed by 3 bases and the J gene end by 8 bases; junction bases not matched to a gene: 11. In germline, CDR1 is SGDLS, CDR2 YYNGEE. CDR3 in amino acids: CASSAGQGPIEGELFF. CDR3 nucleotide sequence: TGTGCCAGCAGCGCCGGACAGGGGCCCATTGAGGGGGAGCTGTTTTTT.

The sample holds a few counts of this clone. This chain links TRBV2 with TRBJ1-1; possible D gene TRBD1, 5 bases. The CDR3 sequence is 13 residues long. Looked up from germline, CDR1 is SNHLY and CDR2 is FYNNEI. V gave up 4 bases and J gave up 3 bases, with 9 bases separating them. The CDR3 region is CASSVKGDTEAFF. CDR3 in DNA: TGTGCCAGCAGTGTCAAAGGGGACACTGAAGCTTTCTTT.

The rearrangement links TRBV12-5 to TRBJ1-1; D perhaps matches TRBD1 (6 bases). CDR1 and CDR2 from the germline V gene are LGHNT and FRNRAP. V dropped 0 bases and J dropped 0 bases, with 17 bases sitting between them. CDR3 length equals 18 residues. For the CDR3, the DNA is TGTGCTAGTGGTTTGGTAACAGGGCTTAAAGTTATGAACACTGAAGCTTTCTTT. Translation gives CASGLVTGLKVMNTEAFF.

The genes are TRBV27 and TRBJ2-7; D perhaps matches TRBD1 (6 bases). Trimming removed 6 bases from V and 0 bases from J, with 9 bases in between. Germline CDR1 reads MNHEY; CDR2 reads SMNVEV (reference sequence). The CDR3 loop spans 13 amino acids. CDR3 sequence: CASRAGASYEQYF. The CDR3 DNA is TGTGCCAGCAGGGCAGGGGCCTCCTACGAGCAGTACTTC.

This chain uses TRBV4-2 with TRBJ2-1, with D uncertain. V was shortened by 0 bases and J by 6 bases, with 6 bases between the two germline ends. The V gene's germline CDR1 is LGHNA and CDR2 YNFKEQ. The CDR3 has 13 amino acids. Here the CDR3 reads CASSQESSNEQFF. The CDR3 nucleotides read TGTGCCAGCAGCCAAGAGAGCAGCAATGAGCAGTTCTTC.

This clone was counted a single time. The chain recombines TRBV30 with TRBJ2-6; D remains ambiguous. The germline CDR1 and CDR2 sequences are GTSNPN and SVGIG (reference sequence). Trimming removed 2 bases from V and 2 bases from J, with 7 bases in between. The CDR3 runs to 14 residues. The CDR3 DNA sequence: TGTGCCTGGAGTACCTCCGCTGGGGCCAACGTCCTGACTTTC. Translating gives CAWSTSAGANVLTF.

This clone was seen once. The V and J genes are TRBV9 and TRBJ2-2; possibly TRBD1 or TRBD2 for D (6 bases each). Deletions cut 0 bases from V and 5 bases from J, with 11 bases between. The CDR3 totals 15 residues. Germline V gene lookup returns CDR1 SGDLS and CDR2 YYNGEE. The CDR3 DNA reads as TGTGCCAGCAGCGTAGACGGGGGCCTTACCGGGGAGCTGTTTTTT. Protein: CASSVDGGLTGELFF. The whole variable domain, remainder taken from reference TRBV9 and TRBJ2-2, is DSGVTQTPKHLITATGQRVTLRCSPRSGDLSVYWYQQSLDQGLQFLIQYYNGEERAKGNILERFSAQQFPDLHSELNLSSLELGDSALYFCASSVDGGLTGELFFGEGSRLTVL.

The chain uses TRBV6-1 and TRBJ2-3, with no clear D. This CDR3 is 13 amino acids long. The ends were cut back, 0 bases at V and 4 bases at J, with 5 bases in the middle. CDR1 and CDR2 from the germline V gene are MNHNS and SASEGT. The CDR3 sequence: CASSEAGSDTQYF. Written as DNA, the CDR3 is TGTGCCAGCAGTGAAGCGGGGTCAGATACGCAGTATTTT.